The 2 T cell receptor beta chains below all came from one sample that was sequenced in a study of T cells in Graves' hyperthyroidism and ophthalmopathy. From RNA transcripts, TCR beta CDR3 regions were amplified. A first-round RT-PCR of the TCR CDR3 used the HTBI primer set. MiXCR, applied by TCRdb to the multiplex PCR reads, yields one record per CDR3 protein. The sample lists about 52,000 distinct CDR3 sequences, roughly 50% occurring once. The sequenced material came from blood. The receptors originated from a woman in her forties or fifties with Graves' ophthalmopathy.

This clonotype was detected many times. A much larger clone sits a single nucleotide away, making a read error possible. The CDR3 carries no conserved terminal phenylalanine or tryptophan, so it likely arises from a read error. The chain links TRBV19 to TRBJ2-7; the match to TRBD2 covers 11 bases. Germline-derived CDR1 and CDR2 are LNHDA and SQIVND (reference sequence). The CDR3 extends over 14 amino acids. The junction had 4 bases not matched to a gene; V was cut back by 7 bases and J by 2 bases. CDR3 in amino acids: CASTGTSGAYEQYL. The CDR3 nucleotides read TGTGCCAGTACCGGGACTAGCGGTGCCTACGAGCAGTACCTC.

The chain combines TRBV7-2 with TRBJ2-3; TRBD2 aligns across 11 bases. This CDR3 has 16 amino acids. Germline trimming cut 0 bases from V and 11 bases from J; bases unmatched to any gene: 10. Germline V gene sequence: CDR1 SGHTA, CDR2 FQGNSA. CDR3 DNA sequence: TGTGCCAGCAGCTTAGCGGGGACTAGCGGCTACAATGAGCAGTATTTT. Encoded protein: CASSLAGTSGYNEQYF.